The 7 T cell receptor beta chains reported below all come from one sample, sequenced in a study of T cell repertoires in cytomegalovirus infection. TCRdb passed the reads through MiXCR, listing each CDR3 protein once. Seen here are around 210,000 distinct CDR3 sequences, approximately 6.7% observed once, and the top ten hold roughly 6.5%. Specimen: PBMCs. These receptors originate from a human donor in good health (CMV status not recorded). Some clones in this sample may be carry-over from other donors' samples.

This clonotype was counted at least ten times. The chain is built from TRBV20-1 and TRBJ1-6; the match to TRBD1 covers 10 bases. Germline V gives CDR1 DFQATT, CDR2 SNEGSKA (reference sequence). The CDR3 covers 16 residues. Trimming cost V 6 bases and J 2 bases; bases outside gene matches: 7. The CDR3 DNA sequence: TGCAGTGCAAGGGACAGGGGCCTCCCCTATAATTCACCCCTCCACTTT. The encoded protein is CSARDRGLPYNSPLHF.

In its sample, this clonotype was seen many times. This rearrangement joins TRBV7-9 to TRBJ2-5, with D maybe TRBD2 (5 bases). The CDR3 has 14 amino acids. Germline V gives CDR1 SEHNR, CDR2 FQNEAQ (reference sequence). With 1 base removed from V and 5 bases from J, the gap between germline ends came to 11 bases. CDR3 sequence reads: CASSLGGAVETQYF. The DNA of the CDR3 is TGTGCCAGCAGCTTAGGAGGAGCGGTGGAGACCCAGTACTTC.

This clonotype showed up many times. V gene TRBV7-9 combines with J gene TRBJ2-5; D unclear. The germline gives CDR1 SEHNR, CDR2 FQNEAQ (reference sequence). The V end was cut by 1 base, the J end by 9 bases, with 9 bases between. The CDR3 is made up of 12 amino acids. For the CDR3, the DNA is TGTGCCAGCAGCTTAGTTGGCGATCCCCAGTACTTC. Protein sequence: CASSLVGDPQYF.

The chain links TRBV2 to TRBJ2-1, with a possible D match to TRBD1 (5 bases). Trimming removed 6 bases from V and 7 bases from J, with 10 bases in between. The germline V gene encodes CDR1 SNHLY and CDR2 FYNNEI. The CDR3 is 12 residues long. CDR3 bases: TGTGCCAGCAGCCCCCAGGGTAATGAGCAGTTCTTC. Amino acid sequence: CASSPQGNEQFF.

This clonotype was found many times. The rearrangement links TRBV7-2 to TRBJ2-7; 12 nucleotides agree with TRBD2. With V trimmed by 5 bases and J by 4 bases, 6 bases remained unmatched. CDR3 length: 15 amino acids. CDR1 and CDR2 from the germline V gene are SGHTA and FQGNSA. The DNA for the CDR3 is TGTGCCAGCAGCACCTCTAGCGGGGGGGGGTACGAGCAGTACTTC. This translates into CASSTSSGGGYEQYF.

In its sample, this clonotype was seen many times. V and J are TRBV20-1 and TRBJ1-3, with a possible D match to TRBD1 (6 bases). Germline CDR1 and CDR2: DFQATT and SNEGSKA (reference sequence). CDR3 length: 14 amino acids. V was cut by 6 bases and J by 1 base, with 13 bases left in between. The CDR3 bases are TGCAGTGCCCCCGACAGGATGTCTGGAAACACCATATATTTT. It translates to CSAPDRMSGNTIYF.

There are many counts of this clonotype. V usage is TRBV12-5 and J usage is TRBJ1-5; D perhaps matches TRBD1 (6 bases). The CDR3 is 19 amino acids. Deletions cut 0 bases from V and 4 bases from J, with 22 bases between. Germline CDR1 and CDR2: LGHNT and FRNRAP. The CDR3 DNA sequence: TGTGCTAGTGGTTTGGTTCCCGATGGAATGGGGGCTTGGAATCAGCCCCAGCATTTT. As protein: CASGLVPDGMGAWNQPQHF.